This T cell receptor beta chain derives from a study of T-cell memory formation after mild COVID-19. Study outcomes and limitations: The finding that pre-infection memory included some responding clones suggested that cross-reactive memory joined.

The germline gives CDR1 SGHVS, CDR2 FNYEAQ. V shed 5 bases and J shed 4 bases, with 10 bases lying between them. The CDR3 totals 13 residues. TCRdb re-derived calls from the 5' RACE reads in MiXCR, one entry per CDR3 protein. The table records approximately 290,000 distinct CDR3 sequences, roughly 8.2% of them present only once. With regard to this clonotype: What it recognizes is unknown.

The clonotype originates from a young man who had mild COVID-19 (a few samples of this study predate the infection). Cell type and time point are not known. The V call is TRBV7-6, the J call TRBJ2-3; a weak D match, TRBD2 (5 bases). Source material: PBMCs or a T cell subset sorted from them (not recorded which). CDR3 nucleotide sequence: TGTGCCAGCAGCCCGCCCGGGGCAGATACGCAGTATTTT. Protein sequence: CASSPPGADTQYF.